A selection of T cell receptor beta chains follows, all from one sample in a study of blood T cells in healthy people across ages. Using its own MiXCR run on the 5' RACE reads, TCRdb lists one record per CDR3 protein. The sample consists of more than 600,000 distinct CDR3 sequences, 25% of them appearing once. This sample was shared with a second study, whose subject was T cells of mothers and their children.

Sequencing was carried out using blood. These receptors originate from a boy aged 5-17 years in good health. Each CDR3 is given with its conserved first and last residue. The D gene is left open where the match is weak. Size is omitted from some rows. Given values are once, few, many or a class for expanded clones.

J gene | D gene | clone size | V gene | CDR3 DNA | CDR3 protein
TRBJ1-1 | - | - | TRBV7-9 | TGTGCCAGCAGTTCCGGAGTAGGGGACACTGAAGCTTTCTTT | CASSSGVGDTEAFF
TRBJ2-2 | - | - | TRBV6-5 | TGTGCCAGCAGTTACGGGGGGAGTCTCGCCACCGGGGAGCTGTTTTTT | CASSYGGSLATGELFF
TRBJ2-3 | TRBD2 | - | TRBV27 | TGTGCCAGCAGTATCTGGACTAGCGGGGTAGATACGCAGTATTTT | CASSIWTSGVDTQYF
TRBJ1-5 | - | - | TRBV6-5 | TGTGCCAGCAGTTACTCGCTGGCCGGTCAGCCCCAGCATTTT | CASSYSLAGQPQHF
TRBJ2-7 | - | few | TRBV11-2 | TGTGCCAGCAGCTTCGCCGGGAACTACGAGCAGTACTTC | CASSFAGNYEQYF
TRBJ2-3 | - | - | TRBV18 | TGTGCCAGCTCACGAAGCCTCACAGATACGCAGTATTTT | CASSRSLTDTQYF
TRBJ2-3 | TRBD1 | - | TRBV9 | TGTGCCAGCGCCGAAGACAGGGTGGCAGATACGCAGTATTTT | CASAEDRVADTQYF
TRBJ2-5 | - | - | TRBV25-1 | TGTGCCAGCAGTGAATTTAGGCTTCAAGAGACCCAGTACTTC | CASSEFRLQETQYF
TRBJ2-2 | TRBD1 | few | TRBV28 | TGTGGGTCTGGACAGGGGGCCCGCGGGGAGCTGTTTTTT | CGSGQGARGELFF
TRBJ1-3 | TRBD1 | few | TRBV6-6 | TGTGCCAGCAGTCAACAGGGGCGGGGGAACACCATATATTTT | CASSQQGRGNTIYF
TRBJ2-5 | - | few | TRBV3-1 | TGTGCCAGCAGCCAAGATCCCCAAGGACCGGAGACCCAGTACTTC | CASSQDPQGPETQYF
TRBJ1-4 | - | few | TRBV12-3/TRBV12-4 | TGTGCCAGCAGTCCCAGTGCAACTAATGAAAAACTGTTTTTT | CASSPSATNEKLFF
TRBJ1-2 | - | few | TRBV7-9 | TGTGCCAGCAGCTTATCGGGTTCTAACTATGGCTACACCTTC | CASSLSGSNYGYTF
TRBJ2-5 | - | - | TRBV12-3/TRBV12-4 | TGTGCCAGCAGTTTGGTCGGGGTTGAGGGGACCCAGTACTTC | CASSLVGVEGTQYF
TRBJ2-3 | TRBD1 | - | TRBV24-1 | TGTGCCACCGAAATGGGACAGACTAGCACAGATACGCAGTATTTT | CATEMGQTSTDTQYF
TRBJ1-1 | - | few | TRBV4-1 | TGCGCCAGCAGCCAAGGTATTACACAGAACACTGAAGCTTTCTTT | CASSQGITQNTEAFF
TRBJ2-3 | - | - | TRBV19 | TGTGCCAGTAGTATGAGGCTAGCCCAAGATACGCAGTATTTT | CASSMRLAQDTQYF
TRBJ2-1 | TRBD2 | - | TRBV3-1 | TGTGCCAGCAGCCAAGAGAGACAGGGTTTAGCGGGAGCCCGGGGAGAGCAGTTCTTC | CASSQERQGLAGARGEQFF
TRBJ2-7 | - | - | TRBV29-1 | TGCAGCGTTGTGGGGGGACAGAAAGGTTACGAGCAGTACTTC | CSVVGGQKGYEQYF
TRBJ1-3 | - | few | TRBV5-6 | TGTGCCAGCAGCTTGGCGGGGGATATCGGAAACACCATATATTTT | CASSLAGDIGNTIYF
TRBJ1-4 | - | few | TRBV6-6 | TGTGCCAGCAGTTACTCCGGAGATAGTAAACTGTTTTTT | CASSYSGDSKLFF
TRBJ2-7 | - | - | TRBV7-9 | TGTGCCAGCAGCTGGGTCCAGGAGACCAAGCCCTACGAGCAGTACTTC | CASSWVQETKPYEQYF
TRBJ2-7 | - | few | TRBV27 | TGTGCCAGCAGTACAGCACGGTTCGCCTACGAGCAGTACTTC | CASSTARFAYEQYF
TRBJ2-1 | - | few | TRBV12-3/TRBV12-4 | TGTGCCAGCAAAGGCTATCGCAATGAGCAGTTCTTC | CASKGYRNEQFF
TRBJ2-5 | - | - | TRBV3-1 | TGTGCCAGCAGCCTTCAGGGAGCGGGTGAAGAGACCCAGTACTTC | CASSLQGAGEETQYF
TRBJ2-7 | - | - | TRBV19 | TGTGCCAGTAGTGTAGGGACTTCCCAAGCGGAGCAGTACTTC | CASSVGTSQAEQYF
TRBJ1-4 | - | - | TRBV19 | TGTGCCAGTGCCCTTGTGGGGGGTGAAAAACTGTTTTTT | CASALVGGEKLFF
TRBJ2-1 | - | - | TRBV12-3/TRBV12-4 | TGTGCCAGCAGTTTAGGCGGCACCCTCGGCTACAATGAGCAGTTCTTC | CASSLGGTLGYNEQFF
TRBJ2-5 | TRBD1 | few | TRBV28 | TGTGCCAGCAGTTCGGAACAGGGGGCTTTCGAGACCCAGTACTTC | CASSSEQGAFETQYF
TRBJ2-7 | TRBD2 | - | TRBV20-1 | TGCAGTGCTACTAGCGGGGCCTACGAGCAGTACTTC | CSATSGAYEQYF
TRBJ2-1 | - | - | TRBV6-5 | TGTGCCAGCAGGCTAGCGATTAACAATGAGCAGTTCTTC | CASRLAINNEQFF
TRBJ1-1 | - | few | TRBV4-3 | TGCGCCAGCAGCCAAGCAAGTCAGACTGAAGCTTTCTTT | CASSQASQTEAFF
TRBJ1-5 | - | few | TRBV5-1 | TGCGCCATCAATAACGGGCAGGGCTGCAATCAGCCCCAGCATTTT | CAINNGQGCNQPQHF
TRBJ2-3 | - | few | TRBV5-5 | TGTGCCAGCAGCTTAGATCGGGGAGATACGCAGTATTTT | CASSLDRGDTQYF
TRBJ1-2 | TRBD1 | - | TRBV20-1 | TGCAGTGCTAGAGAGCAGGGGGGAGGCTACACCTTC | CSAREQGGGYTF
TRBJ1-4 | - | - | TRBV28 | TGTGCCAGCAGCCCCCCCCTCAATGAAAAACTGTTTTTT | CASSPPLNEKLFF
TRBJ2-1 | - | few | TRBV29-1 | TGCAGCGTCGCCAGGACACTTTACAATGAGCAGTTCTTC | CSVARTLYNEQFF
TRBJ2-5 | TRBD2 | - | TRBV3-1 | TGTGCCAGCAGCCTTAGACGTGGACTAGGGATGGGGGAGCAGTACTTC | CASSLRRGLGMGEQYF
TRBJ1-3 | - | - | TRBV20-1 | TGCAGTGGTCTGGGGGCCACCTCTGGAAACACCATATATTTT | CSGLGATSGNTIYF